The entry below gives a single T cell receptor beta chain sequence along with its context. The antigen remains undetermined. This entry comes from a study of response to subunit inactivated influenza vaccine. The length of the CDR3 is 15 residues. Germline values: CDR1 DFQATT, CDR2 SNEGSKA (reference sequence). The junction had 6 bases not matched to a gene; V was cut back by 2 bases and J by 3 bases. Notes on the study in general: A suggestion made by the authors is that each seasonal influenza vaccination recruits few new T cells.

MiXCR, applied by TCRdb to the RT-PCR reads, yields one record per CDR3 protein. This table holds approximately 700,000 distinct CDR3 sequences, 15% to 18% found once. The genes are TRBV20-1 and TRBJ2-5; 10 bases map to TRBD1. The receptor comes from a man aged 50 to 60 who received an inactivated influenza vaccine. Specimen: PBMCs from blood, collected approximately 13 days after vaccination. The CDR3 DNA follows: TGCAGTGCTAGAAACGCCGGGACAGGGGAAGAGACCCAGTACTTC. Amino acids: CSARNAGTGEETQYF.